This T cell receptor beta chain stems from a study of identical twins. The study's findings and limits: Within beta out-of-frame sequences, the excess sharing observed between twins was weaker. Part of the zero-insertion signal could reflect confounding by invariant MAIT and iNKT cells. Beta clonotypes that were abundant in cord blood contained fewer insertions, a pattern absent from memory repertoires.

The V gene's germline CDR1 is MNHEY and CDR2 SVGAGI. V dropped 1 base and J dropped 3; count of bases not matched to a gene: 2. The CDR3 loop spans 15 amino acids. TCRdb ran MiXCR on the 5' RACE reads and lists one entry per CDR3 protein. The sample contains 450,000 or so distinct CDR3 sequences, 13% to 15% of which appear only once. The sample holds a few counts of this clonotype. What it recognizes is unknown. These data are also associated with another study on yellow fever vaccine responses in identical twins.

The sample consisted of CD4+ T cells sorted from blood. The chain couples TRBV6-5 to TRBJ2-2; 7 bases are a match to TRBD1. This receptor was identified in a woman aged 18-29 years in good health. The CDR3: CASSYFQGDTGELFF. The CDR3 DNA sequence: TGTGCCAGCAGTTACTTCCAGGGGGACACCGGGGAGCTGTTTTTT.